A single sample gave rise to the 20 T cell receptor beta chains below, sequenced in a study of shared T cell receptors in the human thymus. Generated by immunoSEQ multiplex PCR, the TCRdb table keeps only in-frame clones and is missing some. Counted here are more than 550,000 clones, 70% to 90% occurring once; the ten biggest clones make up around 0.0094%. These data were also filed under a second study, of human thymus T cells.

The sequenced sample consisted of thymocytes. These receptors all come from a girl under two years old with a congenital heart defect.

The CDR3 bases are TGTGCCAGCAGTAACAGGAAGGCTAGCACAGATACGCAGTATTTT. It codes for CASSNRKASTDTQYF. V is TRBV6-5 and J is TRBJ2-3; possible D gene TRBD1, 5 bases. This CDR3 is 15 amino acids long. Trimming stripped 5 bases from V and 0 bases from J, with 12 bases between. Per germline, CDR1 MNHEY and CDR2 SVGAGI.

This chain links TRBV29-1 with TRBJ1-1; D gene unclear. This CDR3 is 16 amino acids long. The germline V and J ends were trimmed by 7 bases and 3 bases, with 24 bases remaining between them. CDR1 SQVTM and CDR2 ANQGSEA come from the germline V gene. The CDR3 protein is CSGSPSGPSGDTEAFF. In nucleotides, the CDR3 is TGCAGCGGTAGTCCCTCAGGACCCTCCGGGGACACTGAAGCTTTCTTT. The variable domain in full, completed from reference TRBV29-1 and TRBJ1-1, reads SAVISQKPSRDICQRGTSLTIQCQVDSQVTMMFWYRQQPGQSLTLIATANQGSEATYESGFVIDKFPISRPNLTFSTLTVSNMSPEDSSIYLCSGSPSGPSGDTEAFFGQGTRLTVV.

Here the CDR3 reads CASRSTGGSYEQYF. CDR3 DNA sequence: TGTGCCAGCAGGTCGACAGGGGGCTCTTACGAGCAGTACTTC. The V gene is TRBV21-1, the J gene TRBJ2-7; the D call in the table, TRBD1, was not verified against the DNA. TRBV21-1 is recorded as a pseudogene. The CDR3 extends over 14 amino acids.

This chain joins TRBV11-3 and TRBJ1-1, with a possible D match to TRBD1 (5 bases). Trimming removed 1 base at V and 6 bases at J, with 12 bases between. This CDR3 has 14 residues. CDR1 is SGHNT, CDR2 YENEEA, per germline. Here the CDR3 DNA reads TGTGCCAGCAGCTTAGGGGGGGGTGTATCTGAAGCTTTCTTT. As protein: CASSLGGGVSEAFF.

This clone was detected a few times. The chain employs TRBV28 and TRBJ1-2; a possible D gene is TRBD1 (5 bases). This CDR3 comprises 13 residues. Trimming removed 3 bases at V and 6 bases at J, with 11 bases between. The V gene's germline CDR1 is MDHEN and CDR2 SYDVKM. CDR3 sequence: CASSLGQDDGYTF. In DNA, the CDR3 is TGTGCCAGCAGTTTGGGGCAGGACGATGGCTACACCTTC.

The chain is built from TRBV7-9 and TRBJ2-2; 7 bases line up with TRBD1. Germline loops: CDR1 SEHNR, CDR2 FQNEAQ (reference sequence). This CDR3 has 17 amino acids. Germline trimming cut 3 bases from V and 5 bases from J; bases unmatched to any gene: 12. The CDR3 spells CASSLRPGQARTGELFF. DNA of the CDR3: TGTGCCAGCAGCTTGAGGCCAGGACAGGCGAGGACCGGGGAGCTGTTTTTT.

This clone has a handful of counts. The V gene is TRBV7-9, the J gene TRBJ2-7, with 7 bases matching TRBD2. This CDR3 spans 12 amino acids. The V and J ends lost 3 bases and 6 bases, in that order; junction bases with no gene match: 2. The germline V gene encodes CDR1 SEHNR and CDR2 FQNEAQ (reference sequence). The CDR3 spells CASSLGGGEQYF. The CDR3 nucleotides are TGTGCCAGCAGCTTGGGGGGGGGCGAGCAGTACTTC.

This chain connects TRBV27 to TRBJ1-2; D not certain. Trimming took off 2 bases at V and 6 bases at J, with 19 bases between the two ends. Germline-derived CDR1 and CDR2 are MNHEY and SMNVEV (reference sequence). This CDR3 comprises 16 residues. In nucleotides, the CDR3 is TGTGCCAGCAGTTTACTGATCGGCGGTACCGAGGATGGCTACACCTTC. Translating gives CASSLLIGGTEDGYTF.

This clone was seen just once. This chain connects TRBV28 to TRBJ1-2; D remains unclear. The V and J ends lost 1 base and 4 bases respectively, with 25 bases between them. The CDR3 spans 19 residues. Germline CDR1 is MDHEN and CDR2 is SYDVKM. The CDR3 DNA sequence: TGTGCCAGCAGTTTATTTCCCGTTCGAGACCTCCGACGGAGCTATGGCTACACCTTC. Translated: CASSLFPVRDLRRSYGYTF.

The chain is built from TRBV18 and TRBJ1-4, with D unclear. The V gene lost 6 bases and the J gene lost 8 bases, with 22 bases spanning the gap. The CDR3 contains 16 residues. Per germline, CDR1 KGHSH and CDR2 LQKENI. DNA of the CDR3: TGTGCCAGCTCCCAAAGCGGGTCCCAGGTTTGGGAAAAACTGTTTTTT. Translated, it gives CASSQSGSQVWEKLFF.

V gene TRBV5-8 combines with J gene TRBJ2-3, with 8 bases that match TRBD2. The CDR3 runs to 16 residues. J lost 2 bases, V lost 4 bases, and 9 bases had no gene match. The germline V gene encodes CDR1 SGHTS and CDR2 YDEGEE. In DNA, the CDR3 is TGTGCCAGCAGCCTTAAGATAGCGGGGACCACAGATACGCAGTATTTT. Translation gives CASSLKIAGTTDTQYF.

The rearrangement uses TRBV5-8 and TRBJ1-1; no clear D gene. Per the germline V gene, CDR1 is SGHTS and CDR2 is YDEGEE. V was pared by 2 bases and J by 3 bases, with 11 bases between. The CDR3 extends over 14 amino acids. Here the CDR3 reads CASSFGRGDTEAFF. Here the CDR3 DNA reads TGTGCCAGCAGCTTCGGTCGAGGAGACACTGAAGCTTTCTTT.

Details on this clone: Germline and junction disagree at one end, which may indicate a read error. V and J are TRBV12-5 and TRBJ2-3; 7 nucleotides match TRBD1. CDR3 length: 10 residues. CDR1 is LGHNT and CDR2 is FRNRAP in the germline V gene. CDR3 sequence: CASHGRQGNF. CDR3 DNA sequence: TGTGCTAGTCATGGTCGACAGGGTAACTTT.

CDR3 protein: CASGDSNNEQFF. In DNA form, the CDR3 reads TGTGCCAGCGGGGACAGTAACAATGAGCAGTTCTTC. This rearrangement joins TRBV28 to TRBJ2-1, with 7 bases identical to TRBD1. This CDR3 comprises 12 residues. J gave up 5 bases and V 8 bases, and 3 bases lay outside the gene matches. Germline loops: CDR1 MDHEN, CDR2 SYDVKM.

The V gene is TRBV29-1, the J gene TRBJ1-2; no clear D. Trimming removed 0 bases at V and 5 bases at J, with 10 bases between. Germline values: CDR1 SQVTM, CDR2 ANQGSEA. The CDR3 contains 13 residues. CDR3 residues: CSVEDPIRYGYTF. The DNA for the CDR3 is TGCAGCGTTGAAGACCCTATTCGGTATGGCTACACCTTC.

This sequence joins TRBV5-1 and TRBJ2-7; weak D call: TRBD2 (5 bases). Germline CDR1 and CDR2: SGHRS and YFSETQ. The ends were cut back, 6 bases at V and 5 bases at J, with 21 bases in the middle. This CDR3 is 15 amino acids long. Here the CDR3 DNA reads TGCGCCAGCACCCTACGGGCCGGGGTTCTAGACGAGCAGTACTTC. It yields the protein CASTLRAGVLDEQYF.

V usage is TRBV25-1 and J usage is TRBJ1-5, with D perhaps TRBD1 (5 bases). V was shortened by 0 bases and J by 4 bases, with 10 bases between the two germline ends. The CDR3 spans 15 residues. CDR1 is MGHDK and CDR2 is SYGVNS in the germline V gene. The CDR3 DNA reads as TGTGCCAGCAGTGAATACAGGGAAACGAATCAGCCCCAGCATTTT. It codes for CASSEYRETNQPQHF.

The chain has TRBV5-5 and TRBJ2-1, with D maybe TRBD1 (6 bases). Germline CDR1 reads SGHKS; CDR2 reads YYEKEE (reference sequence). Deletions cut 2 bases from V and 6 bases from J, with 18 bases between. The CDR3 consists of 16 residues. In nucleotides, the CDR3 is TGTGCCAGCAGCTTTTTGGGGGCCACTCCGTTCAATGAGCAGTTCTTC. Protein: CASSFLGATPFNEQFF.

J is TRBJ1-1 and V is TRBV6-5; 11 bases agree with TRBD1. V lost 2 bases to trimming and J lost 10 bases; unmatched junction nucleotides: 6. Germline CDR1 and CDR2: MNHEY and SVGAGI. The CDR3 is 14 amino acids. The CDR3, as DNA: TGTGCCAGCAGTTACCATGGACAGGGGGCGGCAGCTTTCTTT. Amino acid sequence: CASSYHGQGAAAFF.

This chain connects TRBV28 to TRBJ1-1; the D is unclear. Germline values: CDR1 MDHEN, CDR2 SYDVKM. V lost 5 bases, J lost 1 base, and 17 bases lay in between. The CDR3 has 16 residues. CDR3 amino acids: CASSIRGGRSNTEAFF. For the CDR3, the DNA is TGTGCCAGCAGTATAAGAGGCGGCAGATCGAACACTGAAGCTTTCTTT.